Listed below are T cell receptor beta chains from one sample, sequenced in a study of blood T cell repertoires in COVID-19. Clones were sequenced by immunoSEQ multiplex PCR, and TCRdb holds only the in-frame ones, with some missing. In the table there are around 130,000 clones, roughly four fifths of which are singletons. Sequenced sample: PBMCs or T cells enriched from blood (not recorded which). The receptors were sampled from a woman between 45 and 60 years old with acute COVID-19. Both conserved end residues are part of each CDR3. D genes are given only for firm matches. Expanded clones get a size class; other rows say once, few or many, or leave the size out.

j_call v_call d_call clone_size cdr3_nt cdr3_aa
TRBJ2-1 TRBV5-1 TRBD1 few TGCGCCAGCAGCATATCAACAGGGGGTCGCCACAATGAGCAGTTCTTC CASSISTGGRHNEQFF
TRBJ1-6 TRBV28 TRBD1 . TGTGCCAGCAGTTCGACAGGGTGGTTGGGGTCACCCCTCCACTTT CASSSTGWLGSPLHF
TRBJ2-2 TRBV5-1 TRBD2 . TGCGCCAGCAGCTTGGCCCCAGCGGGGGCGGACGGGGAGCTGTTTTTT CASSLAPAGADGELFF
TRBJ1-3 TRBV3-1/TRBV3-2 TRBD1 . TGTGCCAGCAGCTCGACAGGGGGCGCAGCTGGAAACACCATATATTTT CASSSTGGAAGNTIYF
TRBJ2-7 TRBV7-9 . . TGTGCCAGCAGCCGTAACAGTGACGAGCAGTACTTC CASSRNSDEQYF
TRBJ1-4 TRBV2 . . TGTGCCAGCAGGACAGGACCTGCAACTAATGAAAAACTGTTTTTT CASRTGPATNEKLFF
TRBJ2-6 TRBV25-1 . . TGTGCCAGCAGTGATCACGGGAAGAGGGCCAACGTCCTGACTTTC CASSDHGKRANVLTF
TRBJ2-7 TRBV29-1 . . TGCAGCGTGGGAGTCAACGAGCAGTACTTC CSVGVNEQYF
TRBJ2-7 TRBV24-1 . once TGTGCCACCAGTGATTTCGGGGGGCAACCCGCCGACGAGCAGTACTTC CATSDFGGQPADEQYF
TRBJ2-5 TRBV20-1 TRBD2 few TGCAGTGCTAGTCTCGGTAGCGGGAAAGAGACCCAGTACTTC CSASLGSGKETQYF
TRBJ2-7 TRBV7-8 TRBD1 . TGTGCCAGCAGCTTAGAGGGACAGGGGGAGGTCGAGCAGTACTTC CASSLEGQGEVEQYF
TRBJ2-2 TRBV24-1 . . TGTGCCACCAGTGAGGGGGCCTACACCGGGGAGCTGTTTTTT CATSEGAYTGELFF
TRBJ2-4 TRBV6-8 . . TGTGCCAGCATCTCTAGTGGGGACTCGAACATTCAGTACTTC CASISSGDSNIQYF
TRBJ2-7 TRBV2 TRBD2 once TGTGCCAGCAGTGAAGGTCGGACTAGCGTCTTGGAGCAGTACTTC CASSEGRTSVLEQYF
TRBJ1-2 TRBV19 . . TGTGCCAGTAGTATGGAGGGACGGCGCAGCTATGGCTACACCTTC CASSMEGRRSYGYTF
TRBJ2-1 TRBV5-4 TRBD2 few TGTGCCAGCAGCTCCGGGACTAGCGGTTACAATGAGCAGTTCTTC CASSSGTSGYNEQFF
TRBJ2-1 TRBV13 TRBD2 . TGTGCCAGCAGCTTATCTAGCGGGAGGGGAAATGAGCAGTTCTTC CASSLSSGRGNEQFF
TRBJ2-1 TRBV7-2 . once TGTGCCAGCAGCTTAGAGAGAAACAATGAGCAGTTCTTC CASSLERNNEQFF
TRBJ1-5 TRBV12-5 TRBD1 . TGTGCTAGTGGTCCCGGACAGGGTAGCAATCAGCCCCAGCATTTT CASGPGQGSNQPQHF
TRBJ2-1 TRBV6-1 TRBD1 . TGTGCCAGCAGTGGGTTAGACCAGGGGGCGTTCGGAGAGCAGTTCTTC CASSGLDQGAFGEQFF
TRBJ2-7 TRBV7-2 . . TGTGCCAGCAGCCACTCCCGGGTCGCAACCTACGAGCAGTACTTC CASSHSRVATYEQYF
TRBJ1-2 TRBV5-1 TRBD1 . TGCGCCAGCAGCTTGGGCATAGGGACAGGGGACGGCTACACCTTC CASSLGIGTGDGYTF
TRBJ1-6 TRBV7-9 TRBD1 . TGTGCCAGCAGCTTTGGGCAGGGGGCGGCTTCACCCCTCCACTTT CASSFGQGAASPLHF
TRBJ2-3 TRBV7-3 TRBD1 once TGTGCCAGCAGCTTAAGTAGGGGGCGTTCAGATACGCAGTATTTT CASSLSRGRSDTQYF
TRBJ1-2 TRBV7-2 TRBD1 . TGTGCCAGCAGCTGGGTGGGACAGGGGGCGCTTGATGGCTACACCTTC CASSWVGQGALDGYTF
TRBJ2-7 TRBV6-5 . . TGTGCCAGCAGTTACTCTGGCAGGGGTGACGAGCAGTACTTC CASSYSGRGDEQYF
TRBJ2-6 TRBV4-1 . . TGCGCCAGCAGCCAAGATGAGGGGGCTGGGGCCAACGTCCTGACTTTC CASSQDEGAGANVLTF
TRBJ2-7 TRBV5-8 . . TGTGCCAGCAGCCTTAGTAACGAGCAGTACTTC CASSLSNEQYF
TRBJ2-5 TRBV10-3 . . TGTGCCATCAGTGCGAAGCCGGGACAATTAACGGAGACCCAGTACTTC CAISAKPGQLTETQYF
TRBJ1-3 TRBV7-8 . . TGTGCCAGCCGGCTCGCGGGCTCTGGAAACACCATATATTTT CASRLAGSGNTIYF
TRBJ1-2 TRBV28 TRBD1 . TGTGCCAGCAGTTTGACGGGGGCGAGGACAGGGGGCTATGGCTACACCTTC CASSLTGARTGGYGYTF
TRBJ1-6 TRBV5-1 . . TGCGCCAGCAGCTTGGCCTCCAGGGGTTCACCCCTCCACTTT CASSLASRGSPLHF
TRBJ1-1 TRBV6-4 . . TGTGCCAGCAGTGCGGGGATGAACACTGAAGCTTTCTTT CASSAGMNTEAFF
TRBJ1-1 TRBV11-2 . . TGTGCCAGCAGCGTAGCCGCCAGTCGAACTGAAGCTTTCTTT CASSVAASRTEAFF
TRBJ2-5 TRBV9 TRBD2 . TGTGCCAGCAGCGAAGGACTAGCGGGAGTCAAGCGGGAAGAGACCCAGTACTTC CASSEGLAGVKREETQYF
TRBJ2-1 TRBV10-3 TRBD1 once TGTGCCATCAATGAACCTGACAGGGACAATGAGCAGTTCTTC CAINEPDRDNEQFF
TRBJ1-2 TRBV3-1/TRBV3-2 . . TGTGCCAGCAGCCTCGGTAGGTGGCGGGGCTACACCTTC CASSLGRWRGYTF
TRBJ1-1 TRBV4-1 . . TGCGCCAGCAGCCACGCTCGAGGGACTTTGAACACTGAAGCTTTCTTT CASSHARGTLNTEAFF
TRBJ2-2 TRBV4-1 . few TGCGCCAGCAGCCAGGCAAAGACAGGAAAAAACACCGGGGAGCTGTTTTTT CASSQAKTGKNTGELFF
TRBJ2-1 TRBV5-1 TRBD2 once TGCGCCAGCAGCTGGGGGGGCTCCTACAATGAGCAGTTCTTC CASSWGGSYNEQFF
TRBJ1-5 TRBV30 TRBD1 . TGTGCCTGGAGTGGGACAGGTCATCAGCCCCAGCATTTT CAWSGTGHQPQHF
TRBJ2-2 TRBV5-1 TRBD1 . TGCGCCAGCCAGAGAGGAAGGGGGCGAGTAATCGGGGAGCTGTTTTTT CASQRGRGRVIGELFF
TRBJ2-1 TRBV5-8 . few TGTGCCAGCAGCGGGGAGCTACACAATGAGCAGTTCTTC CASSGELHNEQFF
TRBJ2-5 TRBV30 . . TGTGCCTGGAGTGCCCATATCGGGGAGACCCAGTACTTC CAWSAHIGETQYF
TRBJ1-2 TRBV6-6 TRBD1 few TGTGCCAGCAGTCGCGCCTCGGGACAGGTGGGAGCTATGGGCTATGGCTACACCTTC CASSRASGQVGAMGYGYTF
TRBJ2-2 TRBV14 TRBD2 . TGTGCCAGCAGCCAACAAACTAGCGGGAGCCGTACCGGGGAGCTGTTTTTT CASSQQTSGSRTGELFF
TRBJ2-5 TRBV12-3/TRBV12-4 TRBD1 . TGTGCCAGCAGTACAGGGGTCGCGGAGACCCAGTACTTC CASSTGVAETQYF
TRBJ2-5 TRBV25-1 TRBD2 . TGTGCCAGCAGTGAATCGATGACTAGCGGGAGTCAGGAGACCCAGTACTTC CASSESMTSGSQETQYF